Described below is a single TCR beta chain sequence and its context. No antigen is known for it. No base qualities exist here, and no much larger clone lies one base off it. Whole blood was collected in K2EDTA tubes by collaborating institutions according to the institutions' own protocols. For TCRbeta analysis, collaborator samples were shipped as frozen whole blood, as isolated PBMCs, or as DNA extracted from either sample type. This sample was included in a study of blood T cell repertoires in COVID-19 (TCRdb year 2020). Regarding the research as a whole: Collaborator samples came from the United States, Italy and Spain and covered acute and convalescent phases of COVID-19. The material from the prospective study consisted of cDNA or gDNA derived from T cells, B-cell-depleted T cells, or PBMCs. Deeply sampled blood TCRbeta repertoires from subjects exposed to, actively infected with, or recovered from COVID-19 were included in the dataset. A freely available public database, intended as a resource for researchers studying the immune response to SARS-CoV-2, is where the repertoires were released. Samples were obtained from the ongoing ImmuneRACE study (first 160 participants) and from about 1,300 subjects provided by 6 global collaborators. A de-identified subject ID, COVID-19 status, age in years and sex were almost always included in the sample metadata. Where available, HLA class I and class II types were taken from metadata supplied by the sample provider and were not determined by assay-based typing. General findings and caveats noted by the study authors: Clinical and demographic metadata were provided uncurated, with the amount varying by source and participant.

TCRbeta CDR3 regions were amplified from genomic DNA using the immunoSEQ Assay, a bias-controlled multiplex PCR. The study's processing was this. The number of nucleated cells in each sample was estimated from the amplification of reference gene primers within the assay. To quantify the absolute abundance of each unique TCRbeta CDR3 rearrangement, sequence reads were collapsed and filtered. For each sample, productive Simpson clonality was calculated by taking the square root of Simpson's diversity index across productive rearrangements. Sourced from immuneACCESS, this table was stored by TCRdb with only in-frame sequences that have V and J called. A share of the clones is absent; for the studies checked, an unresolved V gene accounts for under half, and the remainder has no known explanation. V and J calls and clone size come straight from that table; D and trimming were deduced from the DNA. Recorded for this sample are around 230,000 clones; around 82% of them occurred a single time. The ten largest clonotypes hold 2.5% of the sample.

This TCR derives from a woman in her forties with active or convalescent COVID-19. The specimen sequenced was peripheral blood.

The CDR3 loop reads CSVRGTSGELFF. The nucleotide sequence is given as TGCAGCGTTCGGGGTACGTCCGGGGAGCTGTTTTTT. Recombination joined TRBV29-1 with TRBJ2-2; perhaps TRBD2 is the D gene, with 5 bases matching. The CDR3 has 12 amino acids, counting the end cysteine and phenylalanine. Just CDR3 DNA is preserved here, 36 bases in frame from base 1. V is clipped by 5 bases and J by 6 bases, and the sequence between their germline boundaries is 10 bases long. The germline V gene sets CDR1 to SQVTM and CDR2 to ANQGSEA.